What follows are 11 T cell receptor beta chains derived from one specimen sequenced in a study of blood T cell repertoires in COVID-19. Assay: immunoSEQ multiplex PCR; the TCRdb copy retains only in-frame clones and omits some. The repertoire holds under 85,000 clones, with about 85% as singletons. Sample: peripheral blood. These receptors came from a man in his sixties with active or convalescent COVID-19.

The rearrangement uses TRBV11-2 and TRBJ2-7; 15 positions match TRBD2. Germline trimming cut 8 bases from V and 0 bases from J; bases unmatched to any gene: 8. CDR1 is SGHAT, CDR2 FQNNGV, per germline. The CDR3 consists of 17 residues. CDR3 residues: CASAGTSGGQSSYEQYF. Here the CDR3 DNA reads TGTGCCAGCGCCGGGACTAGCGGGGGGCAGAGCTCCTACGAGCAGTACTTC.

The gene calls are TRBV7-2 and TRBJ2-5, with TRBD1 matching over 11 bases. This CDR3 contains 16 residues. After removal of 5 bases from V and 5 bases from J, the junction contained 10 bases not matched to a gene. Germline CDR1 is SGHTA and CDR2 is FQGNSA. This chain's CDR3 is CASSRQGQGVVETQYF. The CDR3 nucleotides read TGTGCCAGCAGCCGCCAGGGACAGGGGGTAGTGGAGACCCAGTACTTC.

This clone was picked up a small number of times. The CDR3 loop reads CASSSLPGETQYF. The CDR3 nucleotides are TGTGCCAGCAGCTCCCTACCAGGGGAGACCCAGTACTTC. This chain links TRBV5-6 with TRBJ2-5, with a tentative D call TRBD1 (5 bases). Germline V lookup: CDR1 SGHDT, CDR2 YYEEEE. This CDR3 spans 13 amino acids. Trimming stripped 3 bases from V and 5 bases from J, with 11 bases between.

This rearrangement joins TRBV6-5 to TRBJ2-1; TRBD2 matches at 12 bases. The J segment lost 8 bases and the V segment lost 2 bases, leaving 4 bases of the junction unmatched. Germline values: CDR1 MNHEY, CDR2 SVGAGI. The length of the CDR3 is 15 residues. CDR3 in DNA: TGTGCCAGCAGTTACCCTAGCGGGGGGGAGCATGAGCAGTTCTTC. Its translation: CASSYPSGGEHEQFF.

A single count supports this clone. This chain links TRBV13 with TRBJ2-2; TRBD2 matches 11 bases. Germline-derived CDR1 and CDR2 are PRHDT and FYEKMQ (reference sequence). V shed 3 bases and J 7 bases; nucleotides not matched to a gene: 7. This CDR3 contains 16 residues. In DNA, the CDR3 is TGTGCCAGCAGCTTGACTAGCGGGGCCAGGGGCGGGGAGCTGTTTTTT. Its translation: CASSLTSGARGGELFF.

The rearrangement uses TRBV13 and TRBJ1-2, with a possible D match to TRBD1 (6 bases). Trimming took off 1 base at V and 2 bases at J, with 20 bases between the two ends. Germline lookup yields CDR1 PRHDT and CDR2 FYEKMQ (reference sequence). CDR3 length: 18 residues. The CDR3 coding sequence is TGTGCCAGCAGCTTAGAGGGGGGACTAACCCCGAAGAACTATGGCTACACCTTC. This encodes CASSLEGGLTPKNYGYTF.

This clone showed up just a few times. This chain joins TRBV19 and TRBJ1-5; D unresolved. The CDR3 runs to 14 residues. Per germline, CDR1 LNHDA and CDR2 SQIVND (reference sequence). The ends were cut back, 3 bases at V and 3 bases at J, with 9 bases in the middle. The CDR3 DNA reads TGTGCCAGTAGTATCGGGGTGACCAATCAGCCCCAGCATTTT. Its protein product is CASSIGVTNQPQHF.

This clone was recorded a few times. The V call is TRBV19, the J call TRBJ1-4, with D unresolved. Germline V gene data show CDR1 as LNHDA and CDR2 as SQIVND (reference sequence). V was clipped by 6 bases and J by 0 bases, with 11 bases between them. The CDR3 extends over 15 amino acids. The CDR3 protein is CASRGSPPTNEKLFF. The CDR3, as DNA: TGTGCCAGTAGGGGGAGCCCACCAACTAATGAAAAACTGTTTTTT. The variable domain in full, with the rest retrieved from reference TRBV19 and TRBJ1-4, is DGGITQSPKYLFRKEGQNVTLSCEQNLNHDAMYWYRQDPGQGLRLIYYSQIVNDFQKGDIAEGYSVSREKKESFPLTVTSAQKNPTAFYLCASRGSPPTNEKLFFGSGTQLSVL.

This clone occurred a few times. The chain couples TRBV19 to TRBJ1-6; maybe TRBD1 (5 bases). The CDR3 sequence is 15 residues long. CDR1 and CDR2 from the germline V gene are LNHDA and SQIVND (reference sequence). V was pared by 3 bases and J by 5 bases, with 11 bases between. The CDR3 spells CASSIFYRNNSPLHF. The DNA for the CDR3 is TGTGCCAGTAGTATTTTCTACAGGAATAATTCACCCCTCCACTTT.

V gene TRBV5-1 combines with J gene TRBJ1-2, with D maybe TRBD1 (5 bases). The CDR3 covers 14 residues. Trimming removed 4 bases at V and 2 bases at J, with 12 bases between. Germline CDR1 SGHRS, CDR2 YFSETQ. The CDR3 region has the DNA TGCGCCAGCAGCCAGGGCCCCAACAACTATGGCTACACCTTC. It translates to CASSQGPNNYGYTF.

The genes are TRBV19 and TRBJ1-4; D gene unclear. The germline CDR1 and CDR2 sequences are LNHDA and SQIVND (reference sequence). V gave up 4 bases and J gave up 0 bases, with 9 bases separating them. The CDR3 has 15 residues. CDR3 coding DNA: TGTGCCAGTAGTACCATTATAGCAACTAATGAAAAACTGTTTTTT. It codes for CASSTIIATNEKLFF. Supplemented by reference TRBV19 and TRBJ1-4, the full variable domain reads DGGITQSPKYLFRKEGQNVTLSCEQNLNHDAMYWYRQDPGQGLRLIYYSQIVNDFQKGDIAEGYSVSREKKESFPLTVTSAQKNPTAFYLCASSTIIATNEKLFFGSGTQLSVL.